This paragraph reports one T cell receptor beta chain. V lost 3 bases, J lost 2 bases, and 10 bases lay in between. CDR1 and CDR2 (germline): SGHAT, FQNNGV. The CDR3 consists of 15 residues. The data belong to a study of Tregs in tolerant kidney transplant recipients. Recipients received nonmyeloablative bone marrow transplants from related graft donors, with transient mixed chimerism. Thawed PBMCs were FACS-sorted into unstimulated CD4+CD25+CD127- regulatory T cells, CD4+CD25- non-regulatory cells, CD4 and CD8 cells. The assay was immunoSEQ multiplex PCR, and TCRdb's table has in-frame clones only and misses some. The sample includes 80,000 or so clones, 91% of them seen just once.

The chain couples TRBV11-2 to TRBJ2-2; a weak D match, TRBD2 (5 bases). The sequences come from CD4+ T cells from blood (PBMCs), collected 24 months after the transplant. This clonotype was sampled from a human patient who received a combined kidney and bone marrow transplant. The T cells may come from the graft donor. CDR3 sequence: CASSFGGLNTGELFF. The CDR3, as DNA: TGTGCCAGCAGCTTTGGCGGGCTCAACACCGGGGAGCTGTTTTTT.